The TCR beta chain described here comes from a study of HIV-infected patients and healthy controls. Alpha and beta constant-region primers primed reverse transcription of approximately 500 ng RNA. Each of the alpha and beta chains got its own library through chain-specific third strand synthesis with indices. TCRdb re-analysed the 5' RACE reads in MiXCR, keeping a single row per CDR3 protein. The sample consists of about 18,000 distinct CDR3 sequences, about 9.4% of them appearing once. Study findings and constraints: HIV-associated CDR3 frequencies dropped significantly during therapy; CMV-associated ones, mostly rising, changed nonsignificantly. HIV-infected patients shared fewer CDR3 sequences between individuals than healthy controls.

Trimming stripped 5 bases from V and 2 bases from J, with 10 bases between. The CDR3 consists of 14 residues. CDR1 is SGHVS and CDR2 is FNYEAQ in the germline V gene. This clonotype has a count of ten or more. Its antigen is currently unknown. No cell fractionation was done, so the repertoire covers all unsorted peripheral blood T cells. The chain has TRBV7-6 and TRBJ1-5; no firm D call. Sequencing was done on a sample of blood. This TCR came from an adult in good health. The CDR3 DNA follows: TGTGCCAGCAGCCCACAAGAGGGCAATCAGCCCCAGCATTTT. Translating gives CASSPQEGNQPQHF.